One and the same sample provided the 32 T cell receptor beta chains below, sequenced in a study of a mutant IDH1 vaccine in newly diagnosed glioma. The antigens for these receptors are not known. Measured with immunoSEQ multiplex PCR; TCRdb has only the in-frame clones, and not every one. The table has 88,000 or so clones, almost 85% seen once. Indicated time point: week 23, last vaccination. In the vaccine, a single dose held 300 ug of the mutant IDH1 20-mer peptide, along with topical imiquimod. The input for sequencing was PBMCs, taken from a glioma patient whose treatment included an IDH1 peptide vaccine. Receptors were obtained from a man aged 30 to 39 with glioma. Some clones in this sample may be carry-over from other donors' samples.

The chain links TRBV15 to TRBJ2-1, with TRBD2 as a possible D gene (6 bases). V was clipped by 3 bases and J by 7 bases, with 22 bases between them. Per the germline V gene, CDR1 is LNHNV and CDR2 is YYDKDF (reference sequence). The CDR3 is 17 amino acids. The CDR3 coding sequence is TGTGCCACCAGCAGGGACATCCCCAAACGGGAGAAGAATGAGCAGTTCTTC. It specifies CATSRDIPKREKNEQFF. Full variable domain (outside the CDR3, taken from reference TRBV15 and TRBJ2-1): DAMVIQNPRYQVTQFGKPVTLSCSQTLNHNVMYWYQQKSSQAPKLLFHYYDKDFNNEADTPDNFQSRRPNTSFCFLDIRSPGLGDTAMYLCATSRDIPKREKNEQFFGPGTRLTVL.

The rearrangement links TRBV2 to TRBJ1-1; D unclear. Per the germline V gene, CDR1 is SNHLY and CDR2 is FYNNEI. Trimming took 4 bases from V and 12 from J, leaving 15 bases between them. CDR3 length: 12 amino acids. The CDR3 nucleotides are TGTGCCAGCAGTGTCCGGACCAGTGGGACTTTCTTT. Translated: CASSVRTSGTFF.

The chain combines TRBV25-1 with TRBJ2-5, with a weak D call TRBD1 (6 bases). Trimming removed 3 bases from V and 4 bases from J, with 15 bases in between. CDR1 is MGHDK and CDR2 is SYGVNS in the germline V gene. CDR3 length equals 15 residues. The CDR3 is CASSDGGGAGETQYF. CDR3 DNA sequence: TGTGCCAGCAGTGACGGTGGGGGCGCGGGAGAGACCCAGTACTTC.

This chain joins TRBV27 and TRBJ1-4, with 8 bases fitting TRBD1. The J segment lost 5 bases and the V segment lost 7 bases, leaving 3 bases of the junction unmatched. This CDR3 contains 13 residues. Germline CDR1 MNHEY, CDR2 SMNVEV (reference sequence). The CDR3 sequence is CASTGQGNEKLFF. CDR3 in DNA: TGTGCCAGCACAGGACAGGGAAATGAAAAACTGTTTTTT.

The chain couples TRBV5-5 to TRBJ2-7; TRBD1 is a possible D gene (5 bases). The CDR3 consists of 13 residues. Trimming left V 3 bases short and J 0 bases short, with 7 bases between. CDR1 SGHKS and CDR2 YYEKEE come from the germline V gene (reference sequence). CDR3 DNA sequence: TGTGCCAGCAGCTCGGACATCTCCTACGAGCAGTACTTC. It specifies CASSSDISYEQYF.

The chain is built from TRBV2 and TRBJ2-5, with TRBD2 identical over 7 bases. CDR1 and CDR2 from the germline V gene are SNHLY and FYNNEI. This CDR3 contains 12 residues. Germline trimming cut 8 bases from V and 5 bases from J; bases unmatched to any gene: 5. The CDR3 protein is CASRGELETQYF. The CDR3 DNA reads TGTGCCAGCCGGGGGGAGTTGGAGACCCAGTACTTC.

The chain joins TRBV28 to TRBJ2-7, with D maybe TRBD1 (6 bases). V was clipped by 5 bases and J by 8 bases, with 22 bases between them. The CDR3 has 15 amino acids. Germline CDR1 is MDHEN and CDR2 is SYDVKM. CDR3 protein: CASSAQQGATSKQYF. The CDR3 DNA reads TGTGCCAGCAGTGCCCAACAGGGAGCTACGAGTAAGCAGTACTTC.

V is TRBV5-1 and J is TRBJ2-7, with a possible D match to TRBD1 (6 bases). There are 15 residues in the CDR3. The V and J ends lost 0 bases and 7 bases respectively, with 17 bases between them. Germline V lookup: CDR1 SGHRS, CDR2 YFSETQ. In DNA form, the CDR3 reads TGCGCCAGCAGCTTGGCTCAGGGGTCGGCGAAAGAGCAGTACTTC. Its translation: CASSLAQGSAKEQYF.

The CDR3 DNA is TGTGCCTGGAGTGAAGGGGGGCAAGCTAATGAAAAACTGTTTTTT. It translates to CAWSEGGQANEKLFF. The V and J genes are TRBV30 and TRBJ1-4; tentative D call: TRBD1 (6 bases). The CDR3 loop spans 15 amino acids. V lost 1 base and J 3 bases, leaving 12 bases between the germline ends. The V gene's germline CDR1 is GTSNPN and CDR2 SVGIG (reference sequence). The complete variable domain, with remaining parts taken from reference TRBV30 and TRBJ1-4, reads SQTIHQWPATLVQPVGSPLSLECTVEGTSNPNLYWYRQAAGRGLQLLFYSVGIGQISSEVPQNLSASRPQDRQFILSSKKLLLSDSGFYLCAWSEGGQANEKLFFGSGTQLSVL.

This clone was counted a single time. The chain employs TRBV21-1 and TRBJ2-7. TRBV21-1 is assigned pseudogene status. This CDR3 is built from 14 residues. The CDR3 region is CASSSSGLGDEQYF. CDR3 bases: TGTGCCAGCAGCTCTTCGGGGCTCGGGGACGAGCAGTACTTC.

The rearrangement joins TRBV11-3 to TRBJ2-3; D possibly uses TRBD1 or TRBD2 (7 bases each). V lost 3 bases and J lost 5, with 12 bases in between. Germline V gives CDR1 SGHNT, CDR2 YENEEA. This CDR3 has 14 amino acids. DNA of the CDR3: TGTGCCAGCAGCTTCGGCAGGGGGGGAGATACGCAGTATTTT. Translation: CASSFGRGGDTQYF.

Note on this clone: Mismatch with germline at one junction end may stem from a read error. The CDR3, as DNA: TGTGCCAGCAGTAATCCGGGACAGGGGGCGCATTACGACTTC. It codes for CASSNPGQGAHYDF. The chain employs TRBV6-6 and TRBJ2-7; TRBD1 matches 12 bases. From germline, CDR1 is MNHNY and CDR2 SVGAGI (reference sequence). The CDR3 has 14 residues.

This clone has just one count. V gene TRBV5-4 combines with J gene TRBJ2-5, with 7 nucleotides matching TRBD2. Near its end, the DNA agrees better with TRBJ2-7, so the J call may be wrong. Germline lookup yields CDR1 SGHNT and CDR2 YYREEE (reference sequence). The CDR3 runs to 15 residues. The CDR3 protein is CASSLGRPVVYEQYF. CDR3 sequence (DNA): TGTGCCAGCAGTCTCGGGAGGCCTGTAGTCTACGAGCAGTACTTC.

The chain's CDR3 is CASGIWGGAFTEAFF. The CDR3 DNA reads TGTGCCAGCGGGATTTGGGGGGGGGCGTTCACTGAAGCTTTCTTT. V gene TRBV6-5 combines with J gene TRBJ1-1, with D perhaps matching TRBD1 (6 bases). Germline CDR1 and CDR2: MNHEY and SVGAGI. The CDR3 length is 15 residues. The V end was cut by 8 bases, the J end by 4 bases, with 20 bases between.

The chain combines TRBV28 with TRBJ1-1; D remains ambiguous. The CDR3 runs 13 residues. The germline V and J ends were trimmed by 4 bases and 5 bases, with 11 bases remaining between them. Germline CDR1 and CDR2: MDHEN and SYDVKM. DNA for the CDR3: TGTGCCAGCAGTTCCCCGTTTGAAACTGAAGCTTTCTTT. Protein sequence: CASSSPFETEAFF.

This chain connects TRBV27 to TRBJ1-1; D gene uncertain. Trimming removed 5 bases from V and 1 base from J, with 11 bases in between. CDR3 size: 14 residues. In germline, CDR1 is MNHEY, CDR2 SMNVEV (reference sequence). The CDR3 nucleotides are TGTGCCAGCAGTAAGGGATCGGCGAACACTGAAGCTTTCTTT. Protein: CASSKGSANTEAFF.

This rearrangement joins TRBV10-2 to TRBJ2-1; 10 bases are shared with TRBD2. Losses at the gene ends were 5 bases for V and 6 bases for J; bases not matched to a gene: 7. Germline-derived CDR1 and CDR2 are WSHSY and SAAADI. This CDR3 has 15 amino acids. The CDR3 protein is CASSSGLAGVNEQFF. In DNA form, the CDR3 reads TGCGCCAGCAGTTCGGGCCTAGCGGGAGTCAATGAGCAGTTCTTC.

This clone was counted a few times. This chain connects TRBV19 to TRBJ2-5; D unclear. The CDR3 consists of 13 residues. CDR1 and CDR2 (germline): LNHDA, SQIVND (reference sequence). V was pared by 1 base and J by 5 bases, with 8 bases between. The CDR3 DNA is TGTGCCAGTAGTATAGCTTTCGGGGAGACCCAGTACTTC. It is translated as CASSIAFGETQYF.

The chain combines TRBV6-1 with TRBJ2-5; D is uncertain. CDR1 is MNHNS, CDR2 SASEGT, per germline. Trimming stripped 10 bases from V and 5 bases from J, with 11 bases between. The CDR3 loop spans 11 amino acids. This chain's CDR3 is CATLKLETQYF. As DNA, the CDR3 is TGTGCCACTCTAAAGCTCGAGACCCAGTACTTC.

The V and J genes are TRBV19 and TRBJ1-3; maybe TRBD1 (5 bases). The ends were cut back, 9 bases at V and 2 bases at J, with 20 bases in the middle. CDR3 length: 16 amino acids. CDR1 and CDR2 from the germline V gene are LNHDA and SQIVND (reference sequence). The CDR3 loop reads CASRPARGITGNTIYF. The CDR3 DNA reads TGTGCCAGCCGGCCTGCCCGGGGGATTACTGGAAACACCATATATTTT.

The rearrangement uses TRBV30 and TRBJ2-3; D not resolved. CDR3 length: 11 residues. V was cut by 4 bases and J by 3 bases, with 5 bases left in between. Germline-derived CDR1 and CDR2 are GTSNPN and SVGIG (reference sequence). CDR3 in DNA: TGTGCCTGGACCTTTACAGATACGCAGTATTTT. It translates to CAWTFTDTQYF.

V usage is TRBV29-1 and J usage is TRBJ1-2; D is undetermined. Germline-derived CDR1 and CDR2 are SQVTM and ANQGSEA. Trimming removed 8 bases from V and 3 bases from J, with 10 bases in between. The CDR3 extends over 11 amino acids. The CDR3 DNA reads as TGCAGCTCCGACGGTGACTATGGCTACACCTTC. Translated: CSSDGDYGYTF.

The V and J genes are TRBV7-3 and TRBJ2-1, with D unresolved. This CDR3 comprises 13 residues. From germline, CDR1 is SGHTA and CDR2 FQGTGA. Trimming removed 2 bases at V and 6 bases at J, with 8 bases between. The CDR3 region is CASSLGSGNEQFF. CDR3 nucleotides: TGTGCCAGCAGCTTAGGGTCTGGCAATGAGCAGTTCTTC.

The rearrangement uses TRBV5-4 and TRBJ1-5; D ambiguous. The CDR3 has 12 amino acids. The V and J ends lost 4 bases and 9 bases respectively, with 11 bases between them. CDR1 is SGHNT, CDR2 YYREEE, per germline (reference sequence). In nucleotides, the CDR3 is TGTGCCAGCAGCCGTGAGGGTGGGCCCCAGCATTTT. Translating gives CASSREGGPQHF. Based on the CDR3 plus reference TRBV5-4 and TRBJ1-5, the full variable domain is ETGVTQSPTHLIKTRGQQVTLRCSSQSGHNTVSWYQQALGQGPQFIFQYYREEENGRGNFPPRFSGLQFPNYSSELNVNALELDDSALYLCASSREGGPQHFGDGTRLSIL.

This clone was seen a single time. The V gene is TRBV9, the J gene TRBJ1-4; D is unclear. CDR3 length equals 14 residues. The V end lost 3 bases, the J end lost 3 bases, and 9 bases lay between the germline ends. The V gene's germline CDR1 is SGDLS and CDR2 YYNGEE. The chain's CDR3 is CASSAGIPNEKLFF. The CDR3 DNA reads TGTGCCAGCAGCGCCGGGATTCCTAATGAAAAACTGTTTTTT.

This clone was observed a handful of times. The rearrangement uses TRBV7-9 and TRBJ2-2; D is undetermined. CDR3 length equals 15 residues. The germline V and J ends were trimmed by 3 bases and 0 bases, with 8 bases remaining between them. The V gene's germline CDR1 is SEHNR and CDR2 FQNEAQ (reference sequence). The CDR3 DNA reads TGTGCCAGCAGCTTCAGCCCCTCGAACACCGGGGAGCTGTTTTTT. Amino acid sequence: CASSFSPSNTGELFF.

The chain recombines TRBV6-5 with TRBJ2-3, with TRBD1 as a possible D gene (6 bases). CDR1 is MNHEY and CDR2 is SVGAGI in the germline V gene. The CDR3 totals 16 residues. The V gene lost 0 bases and the J gene lost 3 bases, with 13 bases spanning the gap. CDR3 in DNA: TGTGCCAGCAGTTACTCGACGGACAGAGCTACAGATACGCAGTATTTT. This translates into CASSYSTDRATDTQYF.

This chain links TRBV4-3 with TRBJ2-7; 9 bases are shared with TRBD2. The CDR3 loop spans 15 amino acids. The germline gives CDR1 LGHNA, CDR2 YSLEER. The V gene end was trimmed by 0 bases and the J gene end by 5 bases; junction bases not matched to a gene: 5. CDR3 nucleotide sequence: TGCGCCAGCAGCCAAGAGATGCTAGCGGGGAACGAGCAGTACTTC. Translation gives CASSQEMLAGNEQYF.

This sequence joins TRBV9 and TRBJ2-5; D is perhaps TRBD1 (6 bases). The end of the DNA fits TRBJ2-7 better, so the J call may be wrong. CDR3 length: 14 amino acids. Germline CDR1 and CDR2: SGDLS and YYNGEE. The CDR3: CASSARDTSYEQYF. The CDR3, as DNA: TGTGCCAGCAGCGCACGGGACACCTCGTACGAGCAGTACTTC.

A word on this clone: At one end the junction does not follow the germline gene, possibly because of a read error. This rearrangement joins TRBV20-1 to TRBJ1-2, with a weak D call TRBD1 (5 bases). Germline V lookup: CDR1 DFQATT, CDR2 SNEGSKA (reference sequence). This CDR3 is 11 amino acids long. CDR3 region: CSAAGTGLFLF. CDR3 in DNA: TGCAGTGCCGCCGGGACCGGGTTGTTCCTCTTC.

The chain links TRBV2 to TRBJ2-1, with D possibly called TRBD1 or TRBD2 (5 bases each). From germline, CDR1 is SNHLY and CDR2 FYNNEI. This CDR3 is 14 amino acids long. V was shortened by 8 bases and J by 0 bases, with 11 bases between the two germline ends. Here the CDR3 reads CASGGPSSYNEQFF. DNA of the CDR3: TGTGCCAGCGGGGGACCGAGCTCCTACAATGAGCAGTTCTTC.

V usage is TRBV9 and J usage is TRBJ2-3; D gene unclear. The germline gives CDR1 SGDLS, CDR2 YYNGEE. The V gene lost 1 base and the J gene lost 2 bases, with 14 bases spanning the gap. This CDR3 has 16 amino acids. For the CDR3, the DNA is TGTGCCAGCAGCGTAAGTGGCGTCCAGGCCACAGATACGCAGTATTTT. Its protein product is CASSVSGVQATDTQYF.